A selection of T cell receptor beta chains follows, all from one sample in a study of cytomegalovirus exposure and HLA in healthy donors. Only in-frame clones appear in the TCRdb table, and some are missing; sequencing was by immunoSEQ multiplex PCR. The sample has approximately 170,000 clones, 85% seen once. The sample consisted of PBMCs. The receptor set was obtained from a man aged 25-40 years in good health and CMV-seropositive. Both conserved end residues are part of each CDR3. D genes are given only for firm matches. Size is stated for part of the rows, as once, few or many counts, or as a class when the clone is expanded.

J gene: TRBJ2-1; clone size: .; D gene: TRBD2; CDR3 length: 15; V gene: TRBV6-5; CDR3 protein: CASSYSLATEDEQFF; CDR3 DNA: TGTGCCAGCAGTTACTCACTAGCGACTGAAGATGAGCAGTTCTTC
J gene: TRBJ1-3; clone size: .; D gene: TRBD1; CDR3 length: 15; V gene: TRBV19; CDR3 protein: CASRSTGSSGNTIYF; CDR3 DNA: TGTGCCAGTAGGTCGACAGGGAGCTCTGGAAACACCATATATTTT
J gene: TRBJ2-3; clone size: .; D gene: .; CDR3 length: 13; V gene: TRBV6-6; CDR3 protein: CASTGAGADTQYF; CDR3 DNA: TGTGCCAGCACCGGAGCCGGGGCAGATACGCAGTATTTT
J gene: TRBJ2-7; clone size: .; D gene: TRBD2; CDR3 length: 19; V gene: TRBV13; CDR3 protein: CASSLRFGEGLDFSYEQYF; CDR3 DNA: TGTGCCAGCAGCTTAAGGTTCGGGGAGGGACTAGACTTCTCCTACGAGCAGTACTTC
J gene: TRBJ1-3; clone size: .; D gene: .; CDR3 length: 12; V gene: TRBV7-6; CDR3 protein: CASEGSGNTIYF; CDR3 DNA: TGTGCCAGCGAGGGCTCTGGAAACACCATATATTTT
J gene: TRBJ1-1; clone size: few; D gene: .; CDR3 length: 15; V gene: TRBV29-1; CDR3 protein: CSVARGWGMNTEAFF; CDR3 DNA: TGCAGCGTTGCAAGGGGGTGGGGCATGAACACTGAAGCTTTCTTT
J gene: TRBJ2-3; clone size: .; D gene: TRBD2; CDR3 length: 15; V gene: TRBV12-5; CDR3 protein: CASAPTSGSTDTQYF; CDR3 DNA: TGTGCTAGTGCCCCCACTAGCGGAAGCACAGATACGCAGTATTTT
J gene: TRBJ2-7; clone size: .; D gene: TRBD1; CDR3 length: 12; V gene: TRBV2; CDR3 protein: CAGQGQGYEQYF; CDR3 DNA: TGTGCCGGCCAGGGACAGGGCTACGAGCAGTACTTC
J gene: TRBJ1-5; clone size: .; D gene: .; CDR3 length: 14; V gene: TRBV2; CDR3 protein: CASREEWGDQPQHF; CDR3 DNA: TGTGCCAGCAGGGAGGAATGGGGTGATCAGCCCCAGCATTTT
J gene: TRBJ2-3; clone size: few; D gene: TRBD2; CDR3 length: 15; V gene: TRBV5-4; CDR3 protein: CASRTAGGRTDTQYF; CDR3 DNA: TGTGCCAGCAGGACCGCGGGGGGACGCACAGATACGCAGTATTTT
J gene: TRBJ1-3; clone size: .; D gene: .; CDR3 length: 13; V gene: TRBV30; CDR3 protein: CAWSAGGGNTIYF; CDR3 DNA: TGTGCCTGGAGTGCGGGGGGTGGAAACACCATATATTTT
J gene: TRBJ1-2; clone size: few; D gene: TRBD1; CDR3 length: 14; V gene: TRBV6-6; CDR3 protein: CASSYSQGNYGYTF; CDR3 DNA: TGTGCCAGCAGTTACTCACAGGGGAACTATGGCTACACCTTC
J gene: TRBJ1-1; clone size: .; D gene: .; CDR3 length: 14; V gene: TRBV7-2; CDR3 protein: CASSLNSPNTEAFF; CDR3 DNA: TGTGCCAGCAGCTTAAACTCACCGAACACTGAAGCTTTCTTT
J gene: TRBJ2-7; clone size: .; D gene: TRBD1; CDR3 length: 14; V gene: TRBV5-1; CDR3 protein: CASSIDRVGYEQYF; CDR3 DNA: TGCGCCAGCAGCATAGACAGGGTGGGCTACGAGCAGTACTTC
J gene: TRBJ2-7; clone size: .; D gene: TRBD2; CDR3 length: 14; V gene: TRBV7-2; CDR3 protein: CASSRRLIAGEQYF; CDR3 DNA: TGTGCCAGCAGCCGTCGACTTATAGCGGGGGAGCAGTACTTC
J gene: TRBJ2-6; clone size: .; D gene: TRBD2; CDR3 length: 15; V gene: TRBV5-1; CDR3 protein: CASTQRGAGANVLTF; CDR3 DNA: TGCGCCAGCACCCAGCGGGGGGCTGGGGCCAACGTCCTGACTTTC
J gene: TRBJ2-1; clone size: .; D gene: .; CDR3 length: 13; V gene: TRBV7-7; CDR3 protein: CASSFSNHNEQFF; CDR3 DNA: TGTGCTAGCAGCTTTAGTAATCACAATGAGCAGTTCTTC
J gene: TRBJ2-3; clone size: .; D gene: .; CDR3 length: 15; V gene: TRBV4-3; CDR3 protein: CASSQTTPSTDTQYF; CDR3 DNA: TGCGCCAGCAGCCAGACTACCCCTAGCACAGATACGCAGTATTTT
J gene: TRBJ2-7; clone size: .; D gene: TRBD1; CDR3 length: 17; V gene: TRBV15; CDR3 protein: CATSRRFGTASSYEQYF; CDR3 DNA: TGTGCCACCAGCAGGCGCTTCGGGACAGCGAGCTCCTACGAGCAGTACTTC
J gene: TRBJ1-2; clone size: .; D gene: .; CDR3 length: 19; V gene: TRBV21-1; CDR3 protein: CASSLRSIPGQGPSYGYTF; CDR3 DNA: TGTGCCAGCAGCTTAAGAAGTATACCGGGACAGGGACCGAGCTATGGCTACACCTTC
J gene: TRBJ1-6; clone size: .; D gene: .; CDR3 length: 14; V gene: TRBV5-4; CDR3 protein: CASSPTGPNSPLHF; CDR3 DNA: TGTGCCAGCAGCCCAACAGGACCCAATTCACCCCTCCACTTT
J gene: TRBJ1-4; clone size: .; D gene: .; CDR3 length: 17; V gene: TRBV13; CDR3 protein: CASSSKGAGVTNEKLFF; CDR3 DNA: TGTGCCAGCAGCTCGAAAGGGGCTGGGGTAACTAATGAAAAACTGTTTTTT
J gene: TRBJ1-1; clone size: .; D gene: .; CDR3 length: 12; V gene: TRBV19; CDR3 protein: CASRTGNTEAFF; CDR3 DNA: TGTGCCAGTAGGACAGGGAACACTGAAGCTTTCTTT
J gene: TRBJ2-5; clone size: .; D gene: TRBD1; CDR3 length: 12; V gene: TRBV7-3; CDR3 protein: CASSPDRVAQYF; CDR3 DNA: TGTGCCAGCAGCCCGGACAGGGTCGCCCAGTACTTC
J gene: TRBJ2-3; clone size: .; D gene: .; CDR3 length: 17; V gene: TRBV5-4; CDR3 protein: CASSLGSLGAGTDTQYF; CDR3 DNA: TGTGCCAGCAGCTTGGGGTCTCTGGGGGCAGGAACAGATACGCAGTATTTT
J gene: TRBJ2-3; clone size: .; D gene: .; CDR3 length: 11; V gene: TRBV20-1; CDR3 protein: CSAGHKNTQYF; CDR3 DNA: TGCAGTGCTGGGCATAAGAATACGCAATATTTT
J gene: TRBJ1-3; clone size: .; D gene: .; CDR3 length: 16; V gene: TRBV27; CDR3 protein: CASSPVMGRSGNTIYF; CDR3 DNA: TGTGCCAGCAGTCCGGTTATGGGGCGCTCTGGAAACACCATATATTTT
J gene: TRBJ1-4; clone size: .; D gene: .; CDR3 length: 15; V gene: TRBV7-2; CDR3 protein: CASSSNGLGNEKLFF; CDR3 DNA: TGTGCCAGCAGCTCCAACGGGTTAGGTAATGAAAAACTGTTTTTT
J gene: TRBJ2-7; clone size: .; D gene: .; CDR3 length: 16; V gene: TRBV14; CDR3 protein: CASSQDGGTYPYEQYF; CDR3 DNA: TGTGCCAGCAGCCAAGATGGGGGCACTTACCCCTACGAGCAGTACTTC
J gene: TRBJ2-3; clone size: .; D gene: TRBD2; CDR3 length: 16; V gene: TRBV27; CDR3 protein: CASSPGTSGTTDTQYF; CDR3 DNA: TGTGCCAGCAGTCCTGGGACTAGCGGAACCACAGATACGCAGTATTTT
J gene: TRBJ2-1; clone size: .; D gene: TRBD2; CDR3 length: 16; V gene: TRBV19; CDR3 protein: CASSRGRGGSYNEQFF; CDR3 DNA: TGTGCCAGTAGTAGGGGCCGGGGGGGCTCCTACAATGAGCAGTTCTTC
J gene: TRBJ2-7; clone size: .; D gene: .; CDR3 length: 14; V gene: TRBV6-5; CDR3 protein: CTSSPRRQEYEQYF; CDR3 DNA: TGTACCAGCAGCCCCCGGCGACAGGAGTACGAGCAGTACTTC
J gene: TRBJ2-7; clone size: .; D gene: TRBD1; CDR3 length: 15; V gene: TRBV6-1; CDR3 protein: CASSEEGTGWSEQYF; CDR3 DNA: TGTGCCAGCAGTGAAGAAGGGACAGGTTGGAGCGAGCAGTACTTC
J gene: TRBJ1-6; clone size: few; D gene: .; CDR3 length: 14; V gene: TRBV5-1; CDR3 protein: CASSSRQDPSPLHF; CDR3 DNA: TGCGCCAGCAGCTCCAGACAGGATCCATCACCCCTCCACTTT
J gene: TRBJ2-7; clone size: .; D gene: TRBD2; CDR3 length: 14; V gene: TRBV7-3; CDR3 protein: CASSLIAGDYEQYF; CDR3 DNA: TGTGCCAGCAGCTTAATAGCGGGAGACTACGAGCAGTACTTC
J gene: TRBJ2-1; clone size: .; D gene: TRBD2; CDR3 length: 15; V gene: TRBV15; CDR3 protein: CATSRDRPGRNEQFF; CDR3 DNA: TGTGCCACCAGCAGAGATAGGCCCGGGAGGAATGAGCAGTTCTTC
J gene: TRBJ1-4; clone size: .; D gene: .; CDR3 length: 15; V gene: TRBV7-8; CDR3 protein: CASSSTSRLGEKLFF; CDR3 DNA: TGTGCCAGCAGCTCAACCAGCCGCCTAGGCGAAAAACTGTTTTTT
J gene: TRBJ1-6; clone size: .; D gene: TRBD1; CDR3 length: 14; V gene: TRBV9; CDR3 protein: CASSEYRGGSPLHF; CDR3 DNA: TGTGCCAGCAGCGAATACAGGGGAGGCTCACCCCTCCACTTT
J gene: TRBJ2-7; clone size: .; D gene: .; CDR3 length: 16; V gene: TRBV5-4; CDR3 protein: CASSGAGGRGPAEQYF; CDR3 DNA: TGTGCCAGCAGCGGGGCGGGGGGTAGGGGGCCAGCCGAGCAGTACTTC
J gene: TRBJ1-1; clone size: .; D gene: .; CDR3 length: 17; V gene: TRBV5-6; CDR3 protein: CASSLKFIETSNTEAFF; CDR3 DNA: TGTGCCAGCAGCTTGAAGTTCATAGAGACATCGAACACTGAAGCTTTCTTT
J gene: TRBJ2-1; clone size: once; D gene: TRBD2; CDR3 length: 16; V gene: TRBV11-2; CDR3 protein: CASRVPGLDSYNEQFF; CDR3 DNA: TGTGCCAGCAGGGTCCCAGGACTAGACTCCTACAATGAGCAGTTCTTC
J gene: TRBJ2-7; clone size: few; D gene: TRBD1; CDR3 length: 13; V gene: TRBV27; CDR3 protein: CASSPGQGYEQYF; CDR3 DNA: TGTGCCAGCAGTCCGGGACAGGGCTACGAGCAGTACTTC
J gene: TRBJ2-2; clone size: .; D gene: TRBD2; CDR3 length: 14; V gene: TRBV30; CDR3 protein: CATWTSSGTGELFF; CDR3 DNA: TGTGCTACCTGGACTAGCTCGGGCACCGGGGAGCTGTTTTTT
J gene: TRBJ2-2; clone size: .; D gene: .; CDR3 length: 16; V gene: TRBV2; CDR3 protein: CASSEVAGDNTGELFF; CDR3 DNA: TGTGCCAGCAGTGAAGTGGCAGGGGACAACACCGGGGAGCTGTTTTTT
J gene: TRBJ2-2; clone size: .; D gene: TRBD1; CDR3 length: 15; V gene: TRBV7-2; CDR3 protein: CASTQQGGFTGELFF; CDR3 DNA: TGTGCCAGCACCCAACAGGGGGGATTCACCGGGGAGCTGTTTTTT
J gene: TRBJ1-4; clone size: .; D gene: .; CDR3 length: 13; V gene: TRBV7-9; CDR3 protein: CASSSSGNEKLFF; CDR3 DNA: TGTGCCAGCAGCTCCTCAGGGAATGAAAAACTGTTTTTT
J gene: TRBJ2-7; clone size: .; D gene: .; CDR3 length: 16; V gene: TRBV23-1; CDR3 protein: CASSQTFLRESGEQYF; CDR3 DNA: TGCGCCAGCAGTCAAACCTTCCTCAGGGAAAGTGGAGAGCAGTACTTC